Listed below are T cell receptor beta chains from one sample, sequenced in a study of T cells after yellow fever vaccination. TCRdb used MiXCR to reprocess the 5' RACE reads, holding one entry per CDR3 protein. The repertoire has under 550,000 distinct CDR3 sequences, 21% of them found once; the top ten carry roughly a sixth. The sequences come from PBMCs, collected around 3 weeks after the first yellow fever vaccination. These receptors were taken from a young man who received the YFV17D yellow fever vaccine. The conserved cysteine and the conserved F or W are not part of the CDR3 here.

CDR3 | V
ASSLEGTLQETQY | TRBV12-3/TRBV12-4
ASSRTGGDEQF | TRBV12-3/TRBV12-4
ASSLVFVTDTQY | TRBV7-2
SARASGFQETQY | TRBV20-1
SAREQGSNTEAF | TRBV20-1
ASSLAGQVGANYGYT | TRBV27
ATSDSRWRDRDNEQF | TRBV24-1
SASGRLILTDTQY | TRBV20-1
ASSLLNTGELF | TRBV7-2
ASSVDGGGTEAF | TRBV9
ASSLDVGKKEKLF | TRBV5-1
ATSRGGLIDYNEQF | TRBV15
ASSRGGVPYNEQF | TRBV9